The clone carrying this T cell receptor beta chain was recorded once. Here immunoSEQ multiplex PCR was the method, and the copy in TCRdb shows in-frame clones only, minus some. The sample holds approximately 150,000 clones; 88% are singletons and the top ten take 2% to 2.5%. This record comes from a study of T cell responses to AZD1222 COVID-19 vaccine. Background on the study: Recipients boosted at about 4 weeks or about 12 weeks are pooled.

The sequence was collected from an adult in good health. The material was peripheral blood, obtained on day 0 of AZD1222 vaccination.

CDR3: CASSPRDTRNYEQYF. CDR3 nucleotide sequence: TGTGCCAGCAGTCCCCGGGACACCCGGAACTACGAGCAGTACTTC. The V gene is TRBV6-6, the J gene TRBJ2-7; a possible D gene is TRBD1 (6 bases). This CDR3 has 15 amino acids. Germline V lookup: CDR1 MNHNY, CDR2 SVGAGI (reference sequence). V was clipped by 5 bases and J by 3 bases, with 17 bases between them.